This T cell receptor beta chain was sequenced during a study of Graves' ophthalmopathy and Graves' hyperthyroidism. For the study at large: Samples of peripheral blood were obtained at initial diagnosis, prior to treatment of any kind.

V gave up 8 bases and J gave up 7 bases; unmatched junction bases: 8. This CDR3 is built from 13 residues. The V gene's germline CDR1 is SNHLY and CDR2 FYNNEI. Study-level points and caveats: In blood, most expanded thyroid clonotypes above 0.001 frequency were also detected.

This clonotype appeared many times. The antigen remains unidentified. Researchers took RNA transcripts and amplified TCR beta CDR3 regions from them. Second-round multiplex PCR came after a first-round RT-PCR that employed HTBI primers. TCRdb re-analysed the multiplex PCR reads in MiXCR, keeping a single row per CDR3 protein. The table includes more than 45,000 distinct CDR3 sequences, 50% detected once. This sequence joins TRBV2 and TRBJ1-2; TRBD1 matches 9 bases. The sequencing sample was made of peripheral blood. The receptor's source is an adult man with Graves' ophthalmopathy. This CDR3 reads CASQGQGEGGYTF. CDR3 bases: TGTGCCAGCCAGGGACAGGGAGAGGGTGGCTACACCTTC. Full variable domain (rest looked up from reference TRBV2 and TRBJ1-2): EPEVTQTPSHQVTQMGQEVILRCVPISNHLYFYWYRQILGQKVEFLVSFYNNEISEKSEIFDDQFSVERPDGSNFTLKIRSTKLEDSAMYFCASQGQGEGGYTFGSGTRLTVV.